This T cell receptor beta chain was identified in a study of cytomegalovirus exposure and HLA in healthy donors. The V end lost 3 bases, the J end lost 4 bases, and 14 bases lay between the germline ends. This CDR3 has 16 amino acids. The germline gives CDR1 SGDLS, CDR2 YYNGEE. 13 Jbeta primers and 60 Vbeta primers were used for the PCR. Clones were sequenced by immunoSEQ multiplex PCR, and TCRdb holds only the in-frame ones, with some missing. The data show more than 150,000 clones, roughly 78% seen once. What was sequenced was PBMCs. The TCR originated in a girl under 18 in good health and CMV-seropositive. The chain recombines TRBV9 with TRBJ2-6; the D is unclear. The CDR3 DNA is TGTGCCAGCAGCGACCCCCTCGCGAGAGGGGCCAACGTCCTGACTTTC. Residues: CASSDPLARGANVLTF.